The following is a T cell receptor (beta chain) sequence with its context. The antigen is unknown. These data come from a study of neurological immune-mediated disorders. Whole-study results and caveats: The greatest TCR clonal expansion occurred in HTLV-1-associated myelopathy and the least in multiple sclerosis, which fell below healthy controls. CDR3 amino acid sequences found in expanded clones were never shared across subjects, suggesting private repertoires in all groups.

CDR3 size: 15 residues. With 4 bases clipped from V and 6 bases from J, the junction kept 7 bases outside the gene matches. Germline V gene data show CDR1 as SGHTA and CDR2 as FQGNSA. The method for making cDNA was 5'RACE, and it used 10-nucleotide random UMIs. One entry per CDR3 protein, called by TCRdb with MiXCR from the 5' RACE reads. The sample yields 53,000 or so distinct CDR3 sequences, about 13% seen once. The clonotype was recovered from a woman aged 55-70 years with HTLV-1-associated myelopathy (HAM/TSP). The J gene is TRBJ1-5, the V gene TRBV7-2; 9 nucleotides match TRBD1. The sample consisted of PBMCs. CDR3: CASSSAGTGTQPQHF. The DNA for the CDR3 is TGTGCCAGCAGCTCCGCCGGGACAGGGACTCAGCCCCAGCATTTT.